Listed below are T cell receptor beta chains from one sample, sequenced in a study of T cell responses to AZD1222 COVID-19 vaccine. Using immunoSEQ multiplex PCR, the repertoire was profiled, and TCRdb retains in-frame clones only, with some absent. The profile covers about 170,000 clones, with around 85% appearing a single time and 0.85% to 1.1% taken by the ten largest. Source: peripheral blood, taken 28 days after the second AZD1222 dose. The receptors were gathered from an adult who received the AZD1222 COVID-19 vaccine. Each CDR3 is given with its conserved first and last residue. A D gene is named only where the DNA matches it firmly. Clone size is stated in some rows and not others, as once, few, many or a class when expanded.

d_call clone_size j_call v_call cdr3_nt cdr3_aa
- - TRBJ1-2 TRBV12-5 TGTGCTAGTGGCCTTGGGACGGACTATGGCTACACCTTC CASGLGTDYGYTF
- - TRBJ2-4 TRBV3-1/TRBV3-2 TGTGCCAGCAGCCAAGGGGCTGGAGCCAAAAACATTCAGTACTTC CASSQGAGAKNIQYF
- - TRBJ1-4 TRBV19 TGTGCCAGTAGTATGGTGAATGAAAAACTGTTTTTT CASSMVNEKLFF
TRBD2 - TRBJ2-2 TRBV27 TGTGCCAGCAGGAGCGGGGGGAACACCGGGGAGCTGTTTTTT CASRSGGNTGELFF
- - TRBJ2-3 TRBV7-2 TGTGCCAGCAGCTTAGGTGGAAGGGGAAAGAGCACAGATACGCAGTATTTT CASSLGGRGKSTDTQYF
- - TRBJ2-1 TRBV7-9 TGTGCCAGCAGTCCAGAGAGGGTCCGGGTGAAGAACTACTACAATGAGCAGTTCTTC CASSPERVRVKNYYNEQFF
TRBD1 - TRBJ1-2 TRBV18 TGTGCCAGCTCACCATCCACAGGGGTAGAGGGCTACACCTTC CASSPSTGVEGYTF
- few TRBJ1-2 TRBV6-1 TGTGCCAGCAGTGAACAGGGGTGGGCGAACTATGGCTACACCTTC CASSEQGWANYGYTF
- - TRBJ2-5 TRBV6-5 TGTGCCAGCAGCAACCGGGACTTTAAAGAGACCCAGTACTTC CASSNRDFKETQYF
- - TRBJ1-6 TRBV27 TGTGCCAGCAGTTTATCGCCCACAGGGCGCAATTCACCCCTCCACTTT CASSLSPTGRNSPLHF
TRBD1 - TRBJ1-2 TRBV6-2/TRBV6-3 TGTGCCAGCAGTTACGGACAGGGGGTCTTATATGGCTACACCTTC CASSYGQGVLYGYTF
- - TRBJ2-3 TRBV9 TGTGCCAGCAGCGGTTATACAGATACGCAGTATTTT CASSGYTDTQYF
TRBD1 - TRBJ1-1 TRBV27 TGTGCCAGCAGTCCCTCCGGGACAGGGGGCATGGGCACTGAAGCTTTCTTT CASSPSGTGGMGTEAFF
- - TRBJ1-1 TRBV19 TGTGCCAGCGCTGGGGCGGGATCGAACACTGAAGCTTTCTTT CASAGAGSNTEAFF
TRBD1 - TRBJ1-5 TRBV18 TGTGCCAGCTCACCAGGCAGGGGGAGCAATCAGCCCCAGCATTTT CASSPGRGSNQPQHF
- - TRBJ1-2 TRBV5-1 TGCGCCAGCAGCTTGGACCAGCGCTCTATTGGCTACACCTTC CASSLDQRSIGYTF
TRBD2 - TRBJ2-7 TRBV6-1 TGTGCCAGCAGTGAACAAAGCGGGGGGCCCTACGAGCAGTACTTC CASSEQSGGPYEQYF
- - TRBJ1-3 TRBV30 TGTGCCTGGAGTCCAGGGGCCGGGGGAAACACCATATATTTT CAWSPGAGGNTIYF
TRBD1 once TRBJ2-2 TRBV12-5 TGTGCTAGTGGGTCTGGACAGGGGAACACCGGGGAGCTGTTTTTT CASGSGQGNTGELFF
- - TRBJ1-2 TRBV7-2 TGTGCCAGCAGCTTACGGGCTTATAGCTACACCTTC CASSLRAYSYTF
- - TRBJ1-1 TRBV29-1 TGCAGGTCAATCAGGGGACCCACTGAAGCTTTCTTT CRSIRGPTEAFF